The next 8 T cell receptor beta chains were all read from a single sample in a study of blood T cell repertoires in COVID-19. The table came from immunoSEQ multiplex PCR; TCRdb's copy has only in-frame clones and leaves some out. The profile shows some 120,000 clones, 85% to 90% of them singletons. The specimen sequenced was peripheral blood. These receptors came from a man in his sixties or seventies with active or convalescent COVID-19.

The chain is built from TRBV27 and TRBJ2-7, with 10 bases identical to TRBD1. This CDR3 contains 13 residues. The germline V gene encodes CDR1 MNHEY and CDR2 SMNVEV (reference sequence). V dropped 6 bases and J dropped 3; count of bases not matched to a gene: 2. The CDR3 DNA reads TGTGCCAGCAGGTGGACAGGGGGCTACGAGCAGTACTTC. This gives the protein CASRWTGGYEQYF.

J is TRBJ2-5 and V is TRBV24-1, with 7 positions matching TRBD1. The germline gives CDR1 KGHDR, CDR2 SFDVKD. The V and J ends lost 3 bases and 4 bases, in that order; junction bases with no gene match: 4. There are 14 residues in the CDR3. The CDR3 bases are TGTGCCACCAGTGATCCACAGGGGCGAGAGACCCAGTACTTC. It yields the protein CATSDPQGRETQYF.

The chain uses TRBV4-1 and TRBJ2-6; no firm D call. The CDR3 has 16 residues. The ends were cut back, 0 bases at V and 0 bases at J, with 6 bases in the middle. Germline V lookup: CDR1 MGHRA, CDR2 YSYEKL. Here the CDR3 reads CASSQDIFSGANVLTF. The CDR3, as DNA: TGCGCCAGCAGCCAAGATATATTCTCTGGGGCCAACGTCCTGACTTTC.

The V call is TRBV30, the J call TRBJ2-1; 7 positions agree with TRBD2. The length of the CDR3 is 12 residues. With 3 bases clipped from V and 6 bases from J, the junction kept 2 bases outside the gene matches. CDR1 GTSNPN and CDR2 SVGIG come from the germline V gene (reference sequence). In DNA form, the CDR3 reads TGTGCCTGGAGCCGGGGGGTCAATGAGCAGTTCTTC. This codes for CAWSRGVNEQFF.

The V call is TRBV6-6, the J call TRBJ2-3, with 8 nucleotides matching TRBD1. Trimming at V came to 5 bases and at J to 7 bases, leaving 8 bases not matched to a gene. Looked up from germline, CDR1 is MNHNY and CDR2 is SVGAGI (reference sequence). This CDR3 contains 14 residues. The CDR3 nucleotides are TGTGCCAGCAGTGCCGGGACAGGCGGGAATACGCAGTATTTT. Amino acids: CASSAGTGGNTQYF.

V gene TRBV19 combines with J gene TRBJ2-3, with D tentatively TRBD2 (5 bases). Germline assignment: CDR1 LNHDA and CDR2 SQIVND (reference sequence). This CDR3 is built from 13 residues. V was shortened by 4 bases and J by 3 bases, with 8 bases between the two germline ends. CDR3: CASSNRGTDTQYF. The DNA for the CDR3 is TGTGCCAGTAGTAACCGGGGAACAGATACGCAGTATTTT. The whole variable domain, remainder taken from reference TRBV19 and TRBJ2-3, is DGGITQSPKYLFRKEGQNVTLSCEQNLNHDAMYWYRQDPGQGLRLIYYSQIVNDFQKGDIAEGYSVSREKKESFPLTVTSAQKNPTAFYLCASSNRGTDTQYFGPGTRLTVL.

A single count supports this clone. The V call is TRBV7-6, the J call TRBJ2-7; TRBD2 matches 10 bases. V dropped 8 bases and J dropped 3; count of bases not matched to a gene: 10. Per the germline V gene, CDR1 is SGHVS and CDR2 is FNYEAQ. This CDR3 is 15 amino acids long. The CDR3 DNA is TGTGCCAGCGGGGGGCTAGCGGGGGCATTCTACGAGCAGTACTTC. Its translation: CASGGLAGAFYEQYF.

The chain recombines TRBV4-1 with TRBJ2-7, with TRBD1 matching over 7 bases. CDR3 size: 16 residues. V shed 1 base and J 2 bases; nucleotides not matched to a gene: 8. The germline V gene encodes CDR1 MGHRA and CDR2 YSYEKL. The CDR3, as DNA: TGCGCCAGCAGCCAAGGACAGGGACCGGTCGCCTACGAGCAGTACTTC. Translation: CASSQGQGPVAYEQYF.